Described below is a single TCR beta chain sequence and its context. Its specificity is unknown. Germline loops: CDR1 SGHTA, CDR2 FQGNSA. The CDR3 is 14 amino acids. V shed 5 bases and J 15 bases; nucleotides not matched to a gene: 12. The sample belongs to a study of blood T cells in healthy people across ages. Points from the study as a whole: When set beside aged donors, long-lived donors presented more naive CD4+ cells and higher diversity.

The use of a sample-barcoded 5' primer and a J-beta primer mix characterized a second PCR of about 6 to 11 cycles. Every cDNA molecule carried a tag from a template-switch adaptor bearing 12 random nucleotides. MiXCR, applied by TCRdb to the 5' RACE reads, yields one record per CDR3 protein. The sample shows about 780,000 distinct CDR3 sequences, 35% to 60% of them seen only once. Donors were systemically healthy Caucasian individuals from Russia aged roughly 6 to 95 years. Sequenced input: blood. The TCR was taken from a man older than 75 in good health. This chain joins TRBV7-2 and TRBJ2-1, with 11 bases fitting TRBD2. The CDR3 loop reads CASSPWTSGYSGFF. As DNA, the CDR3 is TGTGCCAGCAGCCCCTGGACTAGCGGGTATAGCGGGTTCTTC.